Presented here are 32 T cell receptor beta chains from one specimen sequenced in a study of cytomegalovirus exposure and HLA in healthy donors. This table comes from immunoSEQ multiplex PCR, and its TCRdb copy is limited to in-frame clones, with some not included. The sample lists 60,000 to 90,000 clones; about 95% were seen once. The sample taken for sequencing was PBMCs. These receptors were collected from a woman under 30 in good health and CMV-seronegative.

The chain has TRBV7-6 and TRBJ1-2; TRBD1 matches 10 bases. V lost 5 bases and J lost 8; bases outside the gene matches: 8. Germline lookup yields CDR1 SGHVS and CDR2 FNYEAQ. The CDR3 has 14 amino acids. The CDR3 nucleotides read TGTGCCAGCAGCCGGTCGGGACAGGGGACCGGCTACACCTTC. Amino acid sequence: CASSRSGQGTGYTF. The variable domain in full, with the rest retrieved from reference TRBV7-6 and TRBJ1-2, is GAGVSQSPRYKVTKRGQDVALRCDPISGHVSLYWYRQALGQGPEFLTYFNYEAQQDKSGLPNDRFSAERPEGSISTLTIQRTEQRDSAMYRCASSRSGQGTGYTFGSGTRLTVV.

The chain carries TRBV7-2 and TRBJ2-1, with a weak D call TRBD1 (5 bases). The germline V and J ends were trimmed by 5 bases and 3 bases, with 11 bases remaining between them. The CDR3 runs 14 residues. CDR1 is SGHTA, CDR2 FQGNSA, per germline. In DNA form, the CDR3 reads TGTGCCAGCAGCCCCTTAGGGGTCTACAATGAGCAGTTCTTC. Its protein is CASSPLGVYNEQFF.

The chain carries TRBV19 and TRBJ1-5, with D tentatively TRBD1 (5 bases). This CDR3 has 16 residues. CDR1 is LNHDA, CDR2 SQIVND, per germline (reference sequence). V was pared by 3 bases and J by 0 bases, with 12 bases between. The CDR3 loop reads CASSIWHRFSNQPQHF. CDR3 coding DNA: TGTGCCAGTAGTATTTGGCACAGGTTTAGCAATCAGCCCCAGCATTTT.

This chain links TRBV5-4 with TRBJ2-2; TRBD2 agrees at 10 bases. The CDR3 has 16 residues. CDR1 and CDR2 from the germline V gene are SGHNT and YYREEE (reference sequence). The V and J ends lost 4 bases and 5 bases, in that order; junction bases with no gene match: 8. Written as DNA, the CDR3 is TGTGCCAGCAGCCCCCAGGCTAGCGGGGGAACCGGGGAGCTGTTTTTT. Protein product: CASSPQASGGTGELFF.

V and J are TRBV5-4 and TRBJ1-2; 8 bases are a match to TRBD1. Germline trimming cut 6 bases from V and 5 bases from J; bases unmatched to any gene: 9. The germline V gene has CDR1 SGHNT and CDR2 YYREEE (reference sequence). CDR3 length: 14 amino acids. The CDR3 sequence is CASTRAGGTYGYTF. The CDR3 DNA sequence: TGTGCCAGCACTCGAGCAGGGGGCACGTATGGCTACACCTTC. The full variable domain, with the rest looked up from reference TRBV5-4 and TRBJ1-2, is ETGVTQSPTHLIKTRGQQVTLRCSSQSGHNTVSWYQQALGQGPQFIFQYYREEENGRGNFPPRFSGLQFPNYSSELNVNALELDDSALYLCASTRAGGTYGYTFGSGTRLTVV.

Only one count was recorded for this clone. The chain is built from TRBV9 and TRBJ2-3; 10 bases map to TRBD2. Unmatched junction bases numbered 7, after V lost 3 bases and J lost 6 bases. Looked up from germline, CDR1 is SGDLS and CDR2 is YYNGEE. This CDR3 is built from 15 residues. Here the CDR3 DNA reads TGTGCCAGCAGCGCGGTGAGCGGGGGGGCGGATACGCAGTATTTT. Protein sequence: CASSAVSGGADTQYF.

This chain links TRBV7-3 with TRBJ1-5, with no clear D. The germline V and J ends were trimmed by 1 base and 0 bases, with 16 bases remaining between them. CDR1 and CDR2 (germline): SGHTA, FQGTGA. The CDR3 covers 18 residues. The CDR3 protein is CASSLIFKERYSNQPQHF. The CDR3 DNA reads TGTGCCAGCAGCTTAATCTTCAAGGAGAGGTATAGCAATCAGCCCCAGCATTTT. The variable domain in full, with the rest retrieved from reference TRBV7-3 and TRBJ1-5, is GAGVSQTPSNKVTEKGKYVELRCDPISGHTALYWYRQSLGQGPEFLIYFQGTGAADDSGLPNDRFFAVRPEGSVSTLKIQRTERGDSAVYLCASSLIFKERYSNQPQHFGDGTRLSIL.

This clone was detected once. The V and J genes are TRBV6-5 and TRBJ1-2; 9 bases are shared with TRBD1. The CDR3 is made up of 14 amino acids. The germline V gene encodes CDR1 MNHEY and CDR2 SVGAGI. Trimming cost V 6 bases and J 3 bases; bases outside gene matches: 5. The DNA of the CDR3 is TGTGCCAGCAGGGGACAGGGCGCTTACTATGGCTACACCTTC. It specifies CASRGQGAYYGYTF.

The rearrangement links TRBV7-9 to TRBJ1-5, with 7 positions matching TRBD1. The CDR3 has 15 amino acids. The J segment lost 3 bases and the V segment lost 5 bases, leaving 7 bases of the junction unmatched. Germline CDR1 is SEHNR and CDR2 is FQNEAQ (reference sequence). The CDR3 bases are TGTGCCAGCAGCCCGGGACAGAGAATCAATCAGCCCCAGCATTTT. Encoded protein: CASSPGQRINQPQHF.

The rearrangement links TRBV6-6 to TRBJ1-1; no clear D. Trimming removed 6 bases at V and 4 bases at J, with 6 bases between. This CDR3 has 11 amino acids. Per the germline V gene, CDR1 is MNHNY and CDR2 is SVGAGI (reference sequence). This CDR3 reads CASSRGTEAFF. CDR3 coding DNA: TGTGCCAGCAGCCGGGGCACTGAAGCTTTCTTT.

The rearrangement joins TRBV18 to TRBJ2-1; TRBD2 agrees at 9 bases. From germline, CDR1 is KGHSH and CDR2 LQKENI. The CDR3 loop spans 16 amino acids. Germline trimming cut 8 bases from V and 6 bases from J; bases unmatched to any gene: 14. CDR3 protein: CASLNPGLASSNEQFF. In DNA, the CDR3 is TGTGCCAGCCTTAACCCGGGACTAGCTTCTTCCAATGAGCAGTTCTTC.

The chain couples TRBV6-6 to TRBJ2-7; D remains ambiguous. Germline CDR1 and CDR2: MNHNY and SVGAGI (reference sequence). V was pared by 2 bases and J by 2 bases, with 7 bases between. CDR3 size: 13 residues. The DNA of the CDR3 is TGTGCCAGCAGTTACCCCGTAACCTACGAGCAGTACTTC. This gives the protein CASSYPVTYEQYF.

The chain joins TRBV5-4 to TRBJ2-2; 12 nucleotides match TRBD2. CDR3 size: 16 residues. Germline lookup yields CDR1 SGHNT and CDR2 YYREEE (reference sequence). J was trimmed by 1 base and V by 9 bases; bases with no gene match: 7. This CDR3 is CAIPGLAGRNTGELFF. The CDR3 DNA reads as TGTGCCATACCCGGACTAGCGGGGAGGAACACCGGGGAGCTGTTTTTT.

The chain couples TRBV9 to TRBJ1-2; 9 bases map to TRBD1. Per germline, CDR1 SGDLS and CDR2 YYNGEE. Germline trimming cut 5 bases from V and 8 bases from J; bases unmatched to any gene: 10. The CDR3 has 14 residues. The CDR3 sequence is CASRNTGGAWGYTF. As DNA, the CDR3 is TGTGCCAGCAGAAATACAGGGGGCGCTTGGGGCTACACCTTC.

The chain recombines TRBV28 with TRBJ1-5; the D gene is possibly TRBD1 (6 bases). Per germline, CDR1 MDHEN and CDR2 SYDVKM. The CDR3 spans 15 residues. Trimming removed 2 bases from V and 2 bases from J, with 10 bases in between. CDR3 amino acids: CASSLQGTGNQPQHF. In nucleotides, the CDR3 is TGTGCCAGCAGTTTACAGGGGACGGGCAATCAGCCCCAGCATTTT.

This clone came up once. V usage is TRBV5-1 and J usage is TRBJ2-2; 10 positions agree with TRBD1. Germline trimming cut 4 bases from V and 0 bases from J; bases unmatched to any gene: 3. The CDR3 length is 16 residues. From germline, CDR1 is SGHRS and CDR2 YFSETQ. CDR3 sequence reads: CASSAGTGANTGELFF. The CDR3 bases are TGCGCCAGCAGCGCTGGGACAGGGGCGAACACCGGGGAGCTGTTTTTT. Filled out from reference TRBV5-1 and TRBJ2-2, the complete variable domain reads KAGVTQTPRYLIKTRGQQVTLSCSPISGHRSVSWYQQTPGQGLQFLFEYFSETQRNKGNFPGRFSGRQFSNSRSEMNVSTLELGDSALYLCASSAGTGANTGELFFGEGSRLTVL.

The chain carries TRBV2 and TRBJ1-1; TRBD1 agrees at 10 bases. The germline gives CDR1 SNHLY, CDR2 FYNNEI. The CDR3 runs 13 residues. The V and J ends lost 10 bases and 3 bases, in that order; junction bases with no gene match: 5. The CDR3 nucleotides read TGTGCCACACCGGGACAGGGGTACACTGAAGCTTTCTTT. Protein: CATPGQGYTEAFF.

In its sample, this clone was seen once. The rearrangement joins TRBV4-1 to TRBJ2-3, with 8 bases that match TRBD2. J gave up 5 bases and V 1 base, and 14 bases lay outside the gene matches. This CDR3 spans 18 amino acids. Germline loops: CDR1 MGHRA, CDR2 YSYEKL. As DNA, the CDR3 is TGCGCCAGCAGCCAAGGTTCCCTCCGCGGGGGGCCGGTAGATACGCAGTATTTT. The encoded protein is CASSQGSLRGGPVDTQYF.

With regard to this clone: In the same sample, other DNA sequences code for this CDR3. The rearrangement uses TRBV4-3 and TRBJ2-1; 8 nucleotides agree with TRBD2. The CDR3 has 18 residues. With 0 bases clipped from V and 1 base from J, the junction kept 8 bases outside the gene matches. Germline V gene data show CDR1 as LGHNA and CDR2 as YSLEER. The CDR3, as DNA: TGCGCCAGCAGCCAAGATCTAGCGGGCCGAACGTCCTACAATGAGCAGTTCTTC. This codes for CASSQDLAGRTSYNEQFF.

V is TRBV19 and J is TRBJ2-6; 11 positions match TRBD2. The germline V gene has CDR1 LNHDA and CDR2 SQIVND (reference sequence). Germline trimming cut 7 bases from V and 1 base from J; bases unmatched to any gene: 6. CDR3 length: 17 residues. CDR3 sequence: CASMRLAGSSGANVLTF. In DNA form, the CDR3 reads TGTGCCAGTATGAGACTAGCGGGGAGTTCTGGGGCCAACGTCCTGACTTTC. The whole variable domain, remainder taken from reference TRBV19 and TRBJ2-6, is DGGITQSPKYLFRKEGQNVTLSCEQNLNHDAMYWYRQDPGQGLRLIYYSQIVNDFQKGDIAEGYSVSREKKESFPLTVTSAQKNPTAFYLCASMRLAGSSGANVLTFGAGSRLTVL.

V usage is TRBV5-1 and J usage is TRBJ1-2; 10 nucleotides line up with TRBD1. Per germline, CDR1 SGHRS and CDR2 YFSETQ. The CDR3 has 15 amino acids. After removal of 3 bases from V and 3 bases from J, the junction contained 5 bases not matched to a gene. CDR3 nucleotides: TGCGCCAGCAGCTATGGGACAGGGGACTACTATGGCTACACCTTC. Protein sequence: CASSYGTGDYYGYTF.

The rearrangement links TRBV18 to TRBJ1-2, with D unresolved. Germline V gives CDR1 KGHSH, CDR2 LQKENI. The V and J ends lost 3 bases and 1 base respectively, with 18 bases between them. The CDR3 length is 17 residues. The DNA for the CDR3 is TGTGCCAGCTCACCGCAGGAAATAGGTCTTAATAACTATGGCTACACCTTC. Residues: CASSPQEIGLNNYGYTF.

The V gene is TRBV2, the J gene TRBJ1-3, with unresolved D. Germline V gene data show CDR1 as SNHLY and CDR2 as FYNNEI. V was clipped by 5 bases and J by 3 bases, with 20 bases between them. The CDR3 has 17 residues. The CDR3 DNA is TGTGCCAGCAGTCATCAGGCATTGGGCGGGAATGGAAACACCATATATTTT. The encoded protein is CASSHQALGGNGNTIYF.

The CDR3 region has the DNA TGCGCCAGCAGCTTACAGGGGGGGAGCAATCAGCCCCAGCATTTT. This gives the protein CASSLQGGSNQPQHF. J is TRBJ1-5 and V is TRBV5-1; TRBD1 aligns across 8 bases. V trimming: 2 bases; J trimming: 1 base; junction bases outside the gene matches: 2. From germline, CDR1 is SGHRS and CDR2 YFSETQ. This CDR3 is built from 15 residues.

This clone was found once. The chain employs TRBV7-2 and TRBJ2-3; D perhaps matches TRBD1 (6 bases). This CDR3 has 15 amino acids. The V gene lost 7 bases and the J gene lost 3 bases, with 17 bases spanning the gap. CDR1 is SGHTA, CDR2 FQGNSA, per germline. The CDR3 region is CASTPRWQGTDTQYF. The CDR3 coding sequence is TGTGCCAGCACCCCCCGGTGGCAGGGGACAGATACGCAGTATTTT. The whole variable domain, filled in from reference TRBV7-2 and TRBJ2-3, reads GAGVSQSPSNKVTEKGKDVELRCDPISGHTALYWYRQSLGQGLEFLIYFQGNSAPDKSGLPSDRFSAERTGGSVSTLTIQRTQQEDSAVYLCASTPRWQGTDTQYFGPGTRLTVL.

V is TRBV7-9 and J is TRBJ2-3; no clear D gene. Trimming took 2 bases from V and 2 from J, leaving 5 bases between them. CDR1 and CDR2 from the germline V gene are SEHNR and FQNEAQ (reference sequence). This CDR3 has 13 amino acids. CDR3 protein: CASSLPVTDTQYF. For the CDR3, the DNA is TGTGCCAGCAGCTTACCAGTCACAGATACGCAGTATTTT.

The chain's CDR3 is CASSLGDRAYGYTF. The CDR3 nucleotides are TGTGCCAGCAGCTTGGGGGACAGGGCTTATGGCTACACCTTC. The rearrangement uses TRBV5-4 and TRBJ1-2; 9 nucleotides match TRBD1. Germline trimming cut 0 bases from V and 5 bases from J; bases unmatched to any gene: 2. From germline, CDR1 is SGHNT and CDR2 YYREEE (reference sequence). This CDR3 has 14 residues. Full variable domain (remainder filled in from reference TRBV5-4 and TRBJ1-2): ETGVTQSPTHLIKTRGQQVTLRCSSQSGHNTVSWYQQALGQGPQFIFQYYREEENGRGNFPPRFSGLQFPNYSSELNVNALELDDSALYLCASSLGDRAYGYTFGSGTRLTVV.

The chain is built from TRBV28 and TRBJ1-6, with a tentative D call TRBD1 (5 bases). The germline gives CDR1 MDHEN, CDR2 SYDVKM. This CDR3 spans 16 amino acids. V lost 8 bases and J 7 bases, leaving 21 bases between the germline ends. CDR3 protein: CASASPRQYLNSPLHF. CDR3 nucleotide sequence: TGTGCCAGCGCCTCCCCACGACAGTATTTGAATTCACCCCTCCACTTT.

The CDR3 reads CASSLRTGLVNTEAFF. The CDR3 bases are TGCGCCAGCAGCCTCAGGACAGGGTTGGTGAACACTGAAGCTTTCTTT. The chain uses TRBV5-1 and TRBJ1-1, with TRBD1 matching 8 bases. The V and J ends lost 4 bases and 0 bases, in that order; junction bases with no gene match: 8. This CDR3 has 16 amino acids. Germline loops: CDR1 SGHRS, CDR2 YFSETQ.

The chain employs TRBV6-5 and TRBJ2-7, with D possibly matching TRBD2 (5 bases). CDR3 length: 13 amino acids. V was cut by 0 bases and J by 6 bases, with 9 bases left in between. CDR1 is MNHEY, CDR2 SVGAGI, per germline. The CDR3, as DNA: TGTGCCAGCAGTTACTCAAGAGGGTCCGAGCAGTACTTC. It encodes CASSYSRGSEQYF.

In DNA form, the CDR3 reads TGTGCCAGCAGCGGTCCACGACAGGGCGGCAATGGCTACACCTTC. Translation gives CASSGPRQGGNGYTF. This chain connects TRBV9 to TRBJ1-2; 7 bases match TRBD1. The V and J ends lost 3 bases and 6 bases, in that order; junction bases with no gene match: 11. Germline-derived CDR1 and CDR2 are SGDLS and YYNGEE. This CDR3 has 15 amino acids.

The chain recombines TRBV27 with TRBJ2-7; TRBD1 aligns across 10 bases. The germline V gene encodes CDR1 MNHEY and CDR2 SMNVEV (reference sequence). The length of the CDR3 is 17 residues. J lost 1 base, V lost 5 bases, and 11 bases had no gene match. CDR3 nucleotides: TGTGCCAGCAGTAGGGGCCCGGGACAGGGGTTTTCCTACGAGCAGTACTTC. This sequence encodes CASSRGPGQGFSYEQYF.